One and the same sample provided the 25 T cell receptor beta chains below, sequenced in a study of regulatory dendritic cells for organ transplantation. Data came from immunoSEQ multiplex PCR; TCRdb stores just in-frame clones and leaves some out. The sample has approximately 29,000 clones; about four fifths are singletons. The sequenced sample was naive CD4+ T cells from blood. Subset of the sample: CD45RA+ naive T cells. These receptors originate from a human donor in good health.

The V gene is TRBV6-5, the J gene TRBJ2-7; D may be TRBD1 (5 bases). Per germline, CDR1 MNHEY and CDR2 SVGAGI. The length of the CDR3 is 14 residues. The germline V and J ends were trimmed by 10 bases and 6 bases, with 22 bases remaining between them. CDR3 bases: TGTGCCACTCAGTTACGAAGGGGAATTCCCGAGCAGTACTTC. This gives the protein CATQLRRGIPEQYF.

On this clone itself: The identical CDR3 is also encoded by other nucleotide sequences in the sample. The chain combines TRBV18 with TRBJ2-3; D is possibly TRBD2 (5 bases). CDR3 length: 13 residues. The V end was cut by 3 bases, the J end by 1 base, with 5 bases between. The germline V gene has CDR1 KGHSH and CDR2 LQKENI. The CDR3 bases are TGTGCCAGCTCACCCGGGGGCACAGATACGCAGTATTTT. It encodes CASSPGGTDTQYF.

This sequence joins TRBV10-3 and TRBJ2-6; D is possibly TRBD1 (6 bases). This CDR3 contains 19 residues. Trimming removed 3 bases at V and 0 bases at J, with 18 bases between. Germline-derived CDR1 and CDR2 are ENHRY and SYGVKD. The CDR3 spells CAISEPPGAPSSGANVLTF. The CDR3 nucleotides read TGTGCCATCAGTGAACCTCCAGGGGCGCCAAGCTCTGGGGCCAACGTCCTGACTTTC.

J is TRBJ1-4 and V is TRBV6-1; a possible D gene is TRBD1 (5 bases). Germline CDR1 reads MNHNS; CDR2 reads SASEGT. The CDR3 loop spans 15 amino acids. The V and J ends lost 2 bases and 0 bases respectively, with 7 bases between them. The CDR3 DNA reads TGTGCCAGCAGTGAAATGACAGCAACTAATGAAAAACTGTTTTTT. Translated, it gives CASSEMTATNEKLFF.

This clone was seen only once. The chain joins TRBV6-1 to TRBJ2-1, with a weak D call TRBD1 (6 bases). Germline V gene sequence: CDR1 MNHNS, CDR2 SASEGT. The CDR3 is 14 amino acids. V was trimmed by 0 bases and J by 10 bases, leaving 13 bases between them. The CDR3 DNA reads as TGTGCCAGCAGTGAAGCGACACAGGGCCGCGAGCAGTTCTTC. This codes for CASSEATQGREQFF.

The chain links TRBV4-1 to TRBJ1-4, with D possibly matching TRBD1 (6 bases). The CDR3 has 16 amino acids. The V gene's germline CDR1 is MGHRA and CDR2 YSYEKL. Trimming pared 3 bases from V and 2 bases from J, leaving 13 bases between. The CDR3 region is CASSQGGGRTNEKLFF. In nucleotides, the CDR3 is TGCGCCAGCAGCCAGGGAGGGGGGAGGACTAATGAAAAACTGTTTTTT.

The V gene is TRBV19, the J gene TRBJ2-1, with TRBD1 matching over 7 bases. With V trimmed by 4 bases and J by 8 bases, 2 bases remained unmatched. From germline, CDR1 is LNHDA and CDR2 SQIVND (reference sequence). The CDR3 is 12 amino acids. CDR3 sequence: CASSSDRDEQFF. The CDR3 DNA sequence: TGTGCCAGTAGTAGCGACAGGGATGAGCAGTTCTTC.

The gene calls are TRBV4-2 and TRBJ1-2; 7 nucleotides match TRBD1. This CDR3 region has 15 residues. V lost 0 bases and J lost 8; bases outside the gene matches: 9. Germline CDR1 LGHNA, CDR2 YNFKEQ. In nucleotides, the CDR3 is TGTGCCAGCAGCCAAGATACAAAGGGGGCTGGAGGCTACACCTTC. Its protein is CASSQDTKGAGGYTF.

The sample holds one count of this clone. The genes are TRBV5-8 and TRBJ2-7; 7 bases map to TRBD2. Losses at the gene ends were 0 bases for V and 6 bases for J; bases not matched to a gene: 6. The CDR3 totals 14 residues. Germline CDR1 is SGHTS and CDR2 is YDEGEE. The CDR3 DNA sequence: TGTGCCAGCAGCTTGGAGCGGGGATCGGGCGAGCAGTACTTC. Residues: CASSLERGSGEQYF.

The rearrangement links TRBV2 to TRBJ2-3; TRBD2 agrees at 9 bases. The germline V gene has CDR1 SNHLY and CDR2 FYNNEI. V shed 4 bases, J shed 1 base, and the junction held 3 bases outside the gene matches. The CDR3 consists of 15 residues. The CDR3 bases are TGTGCCAGCAGTGTAGCGGGAGACGGCACAGATACGCAGTATTTT. Translating gives CASSVAGDGTDTQYF.

This sequence joins TRBV6-5 and TRBJ2-5; 10 bases fit TRBD1. The end of the DNA is better explained by TRBJ2-7, so the J call may be wrong. Germline CDR1 reads MNHEY; CDR2 reads SVGAGI. The CDR3 consists of 15 residues. This CDR3 is CASSYAGQGFNEQYF. The CDR3 region has the DNA TGTGCCAGCAGTTACGCGGGACAGGGGTTCAACGAGCAGTACTTC.

This chain links TRBV19 with TRBJ1-1, with 7 nucleotides matching TRBD1. The V gene end was trimmed by 6 bases and the J gene end by 3 bases; junction bases not matched to a gene: 10. The CDR3 runs to 15 residues. Germline CDR1 is LNHDA and CDR2 is SQIVND (reference sequence). CDR3 residues: CASSKTGLLDTEAFF. The CDR3 coding sequence is TGTGCCAGTAGCAAGACAGGGCTACTCGACACTGAAGCTTTCTTT. Together with reference TRBV19 and TRBJ1-1, the CDR3 gives the full variable domain: DGGITQSPKYLFRKEGQNVTLSCEQNLNHDAMYWYRQDPGQGLRLIYYSQIVNDFQKGDIAEGYSVSREKKESFPLTVTSAQKNPTAFYLCASSKTGLLDTEAFFGQGTRLTVV.

The V call is TRBV2, the J call TRBJ2-2; D call uncertain. Germline V lookup: CDR1 SNHLY, CDR2 FYNNEI. The length of the CDR3 is 12 residues. Trimming stripped 11 bases from V and 1 base from J, with 8 bases between. CDR3: CADKRNTGELFF. For the CDR3, the DNA is TGTGCCGATAAGAGGAACACCGGGGAGCTGTTTTTT. The variable domain in full, with the rest retrieved from reference TRBV2 and TRBJ2-2, is EPEVTQTPSHQVTQMGQEVILRCVPISNHLYFYWYRQILGQKVEFLVSFYNNEISEKSEIFDDQFSVERPDGSNFTLKIRSTKLEDSAMYFCADKRNTGELFFGEGSRLTVL.

The chain uses TRBV2 and TRBJ1-2; the match to TRBD1 covers 8 bases. CDR3 length: 15 residues. Germline lookup yields CDR1 SNHLY and CDR2 FYNNEI. V lost 5 bases, J lost 0 bases, and 5 bases stayed unmatched. CDR3: CASSPGQGSNYGYTF. As DNA, the CDR3 is TGTGCCAGCAGTCCCGGACAGGGATCTAACTATGGCTACACCTTC.

V and J are TRBV6-1 and TRBJ2-5; 10 bases map to TRBD2. J lost 2 bases, V lost 3 bases, and 6 bases had no gene match. The CDR3 is made up of 16 amino acids. Germline CDR1 MNHNS, CDR2 SASEGT. CDR3 nucleotide sequence: TGTGCCAGCAGTGATAAGCGGGGGGGATTTCAAGAGACCCAGTACTTC. Its protein product is CASSDKRGGFQETQYF.

This chain joins TRBV7-9 and TRBJ1-2; 8 positions match TRBD1. Germline V gene data show CDR1 as SEHNR and CDR2 as FQNEAQ (reference sequence). J lost 6 bases, V lost 8 bases, and 2 bases had no gene match. The CDR3 sequence is 11 residues long. The CDR3 DNA sequence: TGTGCCAGCCTGACAGGGGATGGCTACACCTTC. As protein: CASLTGDGYTF. Drawing the rest from reference TRBV7-9 and TRBJ1-2, the complete variable domain is DTGVSQNPRHKITKRGQNVTFRCDPISEHNRLYWYRQTLGQGPEFLTYFQNEAQLEKSRLLSDRFSAERPKGSFSTLEIQRTEQGDSAMYLCASLTGDGYTFGSGTRLTVV.

The chain has TRBV6-1 and TRBJ1-3; no definite D call. CDR3 size: 13 residues. Germline V gene lookup returns CDR1 MNHNS and CDR2 SASEGT. The V end lost 2 bases, the J end lost 2 bases, and 4 bases lay between the germline ends. The CDR3 region has the DNA TGTGCCAGCAGTGAACGGGCTGGAAACACCATATATTTT. This translates into CASSERAGNTIYF.

J is TRBJ2-7 and V is TRBV6-5; D is unclear. Trimming stripped 4 bases from V and 4 bases from J, with 17 bases between. CDR1 MNHEY and CDR2 SVGAGI come from the germline V gene. There are 15 residues in the CDR3. Here the CDR3 reads CASSSNRVRSYEQYF. CDR3 nucleotide sequence: TGTGCCAGCAGTTCTAACCGGGTCCGGTCGTACGAGCAGTACTTC.

Comments on this clone: Compared with germline, one end of the junction differs, possibly owing to a read error. J is TRBJ2-7 and V is TRBV6-6, with D maybe TRBD1 (6 bases). Germline V gives CDR1 MNHNY, CDR2 SVGAGI (reference sequence). The CDR3 is made up of 12 amino acids. DNA for the CDR3: TGTGCCAGCAGTCAAATCGACAGGCCCGTCAACTTC. It is translated as CASSQIDRPVNF.

This rearrangement joins TRBV7-9 to TRBJ2-5; no reliable D call. The CDR3 contains 12 residues. Trimming shortened V by 5 bases and J by 6 bases, and 10 bases separated the two germline ends. In germline, CDR1 is SEHNR, CDR2 FQNEAQ (reference sequence). The CDR3 DNA reads as TGTGCCAGCAGCCCCCAAGAGAAGACCCAGTACTTC. This gives the protein CASSPQEKTQYF.

Only a few counts were recorded for this clone. V is TRBV4-3 and J is TRBJ1-5; possible D gene TRBD1, 5 bases. The CDR3 sequence is 16 residues long. Looked up from germline, CDR1 is LGHNA and CDR2 is YSLEER. Between the trimmed V and J ends, which lost 1 base and 1 base, there was a span of 11 bases. CDR3 amino acids: CASSQVWRGSNQPQHF. In DNA, the CDR3 is TGCGCCAGCAGCCAAGTATGGCGGGGGAGCAATCAGCCCCAGCATTTT.

V gene TRBV5-4 combines with J gene TRBJ2-5; a possible D gene is TRBD1 (5 bases). CDR1 and CDR2 (germline): SGHNT, YYREEE (reference sequence). This CDR3 comprises 12 residues. V was cut by 4 bases and J by 3 bases, with 7 bases left in between. This CDR3 is CASSAREETQYF. The DNA for the CDR3 is TGTGCCAGCAGCGCCAGGGAAGAGACCCAGTACTTC.

With respect to this clone: One end of the junction does not line up with germline, which may come from a read error. J is TRBJ2-3 and V is TRBV5-1; D perhaps matches TRBD1 (6 bases). The CDR3 length is 14 residues. CDR1 SGHRS and CDR2 YFSETQ come from the germline V gene. The CDR3 loop is CASSLPGTTTPPSF. The DNA for the CDR3 is TGCGCCAGCAGCTTGCCCGGGACAACAACCCCCCCGTCTTTC.

V and J are TRBV4-2 and TRBJ1-4; D might be TRBD1 (6 bases). The germline V gene has CDR1 LGHNA and CDR2 YNFKEQ. The germline V and J ends were trimmed by 3 bases and 6 bases, with 14 bases remaining between them. The CDR3 extends over 15 amino acids. The CDR3 sequence is CASSQGRGADEKLFF. Written as DNA, the CDR3 is TGTGCCAGCAGCCAGGGCCGGGGGGCTGATGAAAAACTGTTTTTT.

The CDR3 here is CASGSGQPGPYEQYF. The CDR3 DNA reads TGTGCCAGCGGCTCGGGACAGCCAGGCCCCTACGAGCAGTACTTC. The chain links TRBV6-1 to TRBJ2-7; TRBD1 aligns across 7 bases. Germline V gene sequence: CDR1 MNHNS, CDR2 SASEGT. CDR3 size: 15 residues. The ends lost 8 bases at V and 2 bases at J; junction bases unmatched: 12.